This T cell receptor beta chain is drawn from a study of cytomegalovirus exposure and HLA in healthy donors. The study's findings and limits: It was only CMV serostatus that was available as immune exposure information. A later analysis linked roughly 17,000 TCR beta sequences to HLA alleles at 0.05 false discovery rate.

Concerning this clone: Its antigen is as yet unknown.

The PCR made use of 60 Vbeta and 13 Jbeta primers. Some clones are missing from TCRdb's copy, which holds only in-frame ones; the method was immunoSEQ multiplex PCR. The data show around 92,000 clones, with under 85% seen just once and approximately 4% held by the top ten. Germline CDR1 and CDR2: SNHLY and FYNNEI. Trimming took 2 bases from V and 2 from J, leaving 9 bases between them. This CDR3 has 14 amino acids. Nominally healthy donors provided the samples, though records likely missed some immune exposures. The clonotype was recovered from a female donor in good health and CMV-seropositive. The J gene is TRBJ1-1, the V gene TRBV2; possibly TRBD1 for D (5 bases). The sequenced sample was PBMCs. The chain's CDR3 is CASSEQQENTEAFF. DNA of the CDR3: TGTGCCAGCAGTGAACAACAGGAAAACACTGAAGCTTTCTTT. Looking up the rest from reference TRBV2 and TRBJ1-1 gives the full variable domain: EPEVTQTPSHQVTQMGQEVILRCVPISNHLYFYWYRQILGQKVEFLVSFYNNEISEKSEIFDDQFSVERPDGSNFTLKIRSTKLEDSAMYFCASSEQQENTEAFFGQGTRLTVV.